This T cell receptor beta chain comes out of a study of blood T cells in healthy people across ages. Germline CDR1 is KGHSH and CDR2 is LQKENI. Trimming took off 3 bases at V and 6 bases at J, with 12 bases between the two ends. The CDR3 runs to 13 residues. A J-beta primer mix and a sample-barcoded 5' primer were used in a second PCR of roughly 6 to 11 cycles. TCRdb independently ran MiXCR on the 5' RACE reads; one entry per CDR3 protein. Here the sample spans roughly 1.7 million distinct CDR3 sequences, about 31% being singletons. The chain carries TRBV18 and TRBJ2-7; D not certain. Material for sequencing was blood. The origin of this receptor is a woman in her twenties or thirties in good health. The CDR3 protein is CASSPDQDAEQYF. In nucleotides, the CDR3 is TGTGCCAGCTCACCGGACCAGGATGCCGAGCAGTACTTC.